These T cell receptor beta chains were read from a single sample in a study of cytomegalovirus exposure and HLA in healthy donors. Clones were sequenced by immunoSEQ multiplex PCR, and TCRdb holds only the in-frame ones, with some missing. Its clone listing holds 45,000 to 70,000 clones. Sequencing input: PBMCs. The source is a woman in her forties or fifties in good health and CMV-seropositive. Each CDR3 is given without its conserved first and last residue.

TRBJ1-1 | TRBV7-9 | 11 | ASSYPGGAEAF
TRBJ1-1 | TRBV10-3 | 11 | AISETGGTEAF
TRBJ2-7 | TRBV28 | 13 | ASSLLSAGAYEQY
TRBJ2-2 | TRBV10-1 | 12 | ASQTGANTGELF
TRBJ1-2 | TRBV14 | 11 | ASSQMEDYGYT
TRBJ1-2 | TRBV7-9 | 12 | ASSPGTGGSSYT
TRBJ2-7 | TRBV5-5 | 13 | ASSLGAGIDYEQY
TRBJ2-7 | TRBV10-3 | 12 | AISEETGVSEQY
TRBJ1-6 | TRBV5-6 | 10 | ASSFTGSPLH
TRBJ2-7 | TRBV19 | 13 | ASKPPGLAEYEQY
TRBJ1-3 | TRBV7-6 | 14 | ASSLSGTASGNTIY
TRBJ1-6 | TRBV5-1 | 14 | ASSSPSGQGNSPLH
TRBJ2-1 | TRBV9 | 14 | ASSASAGGLQNEQF
TRBJ1-4 | TRBV9 | 15 | ASSPGQSFATNEKLF
TRBJ1-3 | TRBV7-9 | 13 | ASTLVPRSGNTIY
TRBJ2-4 | TRBV25-1 | 11 | ASRQGGKNIQY
TRBJ2-7 | TRBV6-1 | 12 | ASSTPTGKYEQY
TRBJ2-7 | TRBV5-1 | 13 | ASSEGLAGTYEQY
TRBJ1-5 | TRBV30 | 16 | AWSVPRFKTGSNQPQH
TRBJ2-7 | TRBV7-9 | 12 | ASSNPGSSYEQY
TRBJ2-7 | TRBV18 | 11 | ASSPRAGNEQY